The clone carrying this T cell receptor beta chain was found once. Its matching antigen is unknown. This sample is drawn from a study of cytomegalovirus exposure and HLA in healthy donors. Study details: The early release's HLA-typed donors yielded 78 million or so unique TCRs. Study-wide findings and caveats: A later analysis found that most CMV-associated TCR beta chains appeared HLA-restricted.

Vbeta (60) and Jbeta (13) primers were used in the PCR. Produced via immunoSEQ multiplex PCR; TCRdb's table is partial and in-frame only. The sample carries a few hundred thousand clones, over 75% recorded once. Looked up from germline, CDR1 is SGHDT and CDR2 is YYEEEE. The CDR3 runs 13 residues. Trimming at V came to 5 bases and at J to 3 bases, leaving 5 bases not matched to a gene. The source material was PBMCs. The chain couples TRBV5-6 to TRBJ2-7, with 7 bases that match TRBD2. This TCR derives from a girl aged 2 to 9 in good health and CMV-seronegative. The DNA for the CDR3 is TGTGCCAGCAGTAACCGGGACTACTACGAGCAGTACTTC. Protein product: CASSNRDYYEQYF.